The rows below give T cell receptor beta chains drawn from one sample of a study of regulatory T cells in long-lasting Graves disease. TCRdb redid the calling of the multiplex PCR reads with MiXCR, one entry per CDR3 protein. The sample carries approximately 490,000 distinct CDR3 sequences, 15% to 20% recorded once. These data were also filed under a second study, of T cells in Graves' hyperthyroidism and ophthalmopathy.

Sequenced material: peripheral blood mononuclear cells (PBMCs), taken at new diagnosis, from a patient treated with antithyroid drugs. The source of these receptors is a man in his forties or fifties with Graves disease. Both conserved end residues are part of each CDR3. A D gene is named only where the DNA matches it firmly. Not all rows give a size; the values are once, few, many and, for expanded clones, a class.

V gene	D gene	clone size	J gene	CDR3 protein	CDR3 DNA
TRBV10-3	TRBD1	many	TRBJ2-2	CAASRTGDTGELFF	TGTGCCGCCAGCAGGACAGGGGACACCGGGGAGCTGTTTTTT
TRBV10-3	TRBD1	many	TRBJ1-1	CAISESGQLNTEAFF	TGTGCCATCAGTGAGTCGGGACAGCTGAACACTGAAGCTTTCTTT
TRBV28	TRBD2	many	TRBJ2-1	CASRRQLSGTQSNEQFF	TGTGCCAGCCGACGTCAGCTTAGCGGGACACAAAGCAATGAGCAGTTCTTC
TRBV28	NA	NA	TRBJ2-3	CASSTPGGAGADTQYF	TGTGCCAGCAGCACTCCGGGCGGGGCTGGGGCAGATACGCAGTATTTT
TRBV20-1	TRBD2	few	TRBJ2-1	CSARSPTSGTYNEQFF	TGCAGTGCTAGATCTCCGACTAGCGGGACTTACAATGAGCAGTTCTTC
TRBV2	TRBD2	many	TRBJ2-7	CASSQRLASSSYEQYF	TGTGCCAGCAGTCAACGACTAGCGTCTAGCTCCTACGAGCAGTACTTC
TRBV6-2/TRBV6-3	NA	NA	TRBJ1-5	CASSYVGPSPRTHF	TGTGCCAGCAGTTACGTAGGACCGAGCCCGAGAACTCATTTT
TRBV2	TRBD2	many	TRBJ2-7	CASRGTSGRGEQYF	TGTGCCAGCAGGGGGACTAGCGGGAGGGGTGAGCAGTACTTC
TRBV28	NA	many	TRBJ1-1	CASSLLGTEAFF	TGTGCCAGCAGCCTCTTAGGTACTGAAGCTTTCTTT
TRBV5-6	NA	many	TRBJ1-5	CASSRGGLSNQPQHF	TGTGCCAGCAGCCGGGGGGGGCTGAGCAATCAGCCCCAGCATTTT
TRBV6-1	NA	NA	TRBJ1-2	CASSEDRGRTGRYTF	TGTGCCAGCAGTGAAGATAGGGGACGGACTGGCCGCTACACCTTC
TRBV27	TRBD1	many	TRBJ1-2	CASSPRQGRGYTF	TGTGCCAGCAGTCCACGACAGGGGAGGGGCTACACCTTC
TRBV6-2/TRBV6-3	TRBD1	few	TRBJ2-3	CASRSPTGASTDTQYF	TGTGCCAGCAGGAGCCCGACAGGGGCCAGCACAGATACGCAGTATTTT
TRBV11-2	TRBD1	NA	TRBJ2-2	CASSLSGQGDYTGELFF	TGTGCCAGCAGCCTATCAGGACAGGGTGATTACACCGGGGAGCTGTTTTTT
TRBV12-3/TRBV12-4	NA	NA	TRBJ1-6	CASTWGRINSPLHF	TGTGCCAGCACCTGGGGACGGATTAATTCACCCCTCCACTTT